The entry that follows covers one TCR beta chain sequence. The sample originates from a study of shared clonotypes between healthy human individuals. Evenly divided among several immunoSEQ plates was the genomic DNA of each subset. Only in-frame clones appear in the TCRdb table, and some are missing; sequencing was by immunoSEQ multiplex PCR. Counted here are some 490,000 clones, over 75% occurring once; the ten biggest clones make up approximately 11%. This CDR3 comprises 13 residues. The trim removed 6 bases at V and 7 bases at J, leaving 8 bases unmatched. CDR1 and CDR2 from the germline V gene are MRHNA and SNTAGT.

The TCR comes from a middle-aged woman in good health. Some clones in this sample may be carry-over from other donors' samples. Specimen: PBMCs. The genes are TRBV6-4 and TRBJ1-2, with TRBD1 matching 7 bases. The CDR3 DNA is TGTGCCAGCAGAAACACAGGGGAGGGTGGCTACACCTTC. Protein sequence: CASRNTGEGGYTF.